Below are 23 T cell receptor beta chains sequenced from a single sample in a study of shared clonotypes between healthy human individuals. CD8 cells classed as naive were CD45RO-negative and positively selected for CCR7, excluding terminally differentiated effector memory CD45RA+ cells. Clones were read by immunoSEQ multiplex PCR, and TCRdb kept only the in-frame ones, dropping some. The table shows over 2 million clones, with about 94% occurring only once. Material: naive CD8+ T cells sorted from blood. All receptors come from a man between 18 and 29 years old in good health.

The chain couples TRBV7-8 to TRBJ1-2; 10 bases line up with TRBD1. Germline CDR1 and CDR2: SGHVS and FQNEAQ. This CDR3 spans 18 amino acids. J lost 3 bases, V lost 5 bases, and 15 bases had no gene match. The CDR3 here is CASSPGPGQGSADYGYTF. The DNA for the CDR3 is TGTGCCAGCAGCCCAGGACCGGGACAGGGGTCCGCGGACTATGGCTACACCTTC.

The chain couples TRBV5-8 to TRBJ2-7; weak D call: TRBD2 (6 bases). Germline assignment: CDR1 SGHTS and CDR2 YDEGEE. This CDR3 contains 15 residues. Trimming removed 0 bases from V and 0 bases from J, with 10 bases in between. Here the CDR3 reads CASSLVSGLSYEQYF. Here the CDR3 DNA reads TGTGCCAGCAGCTTGGTTTCGGGACTCTCCTACGAGCAGTACTTC.

The V call is TRBV6-5, the J call TRBJ2-7; 7 bases are a match to TRBD2. The CDR3 loop spans 15 amino acids. V was pared by 8 bases and J by 3 bases, with 13 bases of the junction left unmatched. The V gene's germline CDR1 is MNHEY and CDR2 SVGAGI. CDR3: CASAESGGGYYEQYF. The CDR3 nucleotides read TGTGCCAGCGCCGAGAGTGGCGGGGGATACTACGAGCAGTACTTC.

The gene calls are TRBV5-6 and TRBJ2-5, with a tentative D call TRBD2 (6 bases). Germline lookup yields CDR1 SGHDT and CDR2 YYEEEE. CDR3 length equals 14 residues. V lost 4 bases to trimming and J lost 1 base, with 11 bases between them. The CDR3 sequence: CASSEGLPQETQYF. The CDR3 DNA reads as TGTGCCAGCAGCGAAGGACTACCCCAAGAGACCCAGTACTTC.

Concerning this clone: The sample holds other DNA sequences that translate to the same CDR3. This chain joins TRBV6-5 and TRBJ1-1, with D uncertain. This CDR3 is built from 11 residues. Trimming took 6 bases from V and 5 from J, leaving 7 bases between them. Germline V lookup: CDR1 MNHEY, CDR2 SVGAGI. DNA for the CDR3: TGTGCCAGCAGCTCCGGTACTGAAGCTTTCTTT. It is translated as CASSSGTEAFF.

The chain has TRBV30 and TRBJ2-1; unclear D gene. The V end was cut by 5 bases, the J end by 8 bases, with 10 bases between. CDR1 is GTSNPN, CDR2 SVGIG, per germline (reference sequence). This CDR3 region has 11 residues. The CDR3 spells CAWARVDEQFF. The CDR3 nucleotides read TGTGCCTGGGCTAGGGTCGATGAGCAGTTCTTC.

The chain carries TRBV15 and TRBJ1-5; possibly TRBD1 for D (5 bases). The germline CDR1 and CDR2 sequences are LNHNV and YYDKDF (reference sequence). CDR3 length equals 14 residues. V lost 6 bases and J lost 5, with 14 bases in between. In DNA form, the CDR3 reads TGTGCCACCAGAGCCGGGACTGACCATCAGCCCCAGCATTTT. It codes for CATRAGTDHQPQHF.

This clone was counted between two and nine times. V gene TRBV10-3 combines with J gene TRBJ1-2; D gene uncertain. V lost 2 bases and J lost 4, with 8 bases in between. Germline V gives CDR1 ENHRY, CDR2 SYGVKD. This CDR3 is 13 amino acids long. The DNA for the CDR3 is TGTGCCATCAGTGAGGAGGTGGGCTATGGCTACACCTTC. It yields the protein CAISEEVGYGYTF.

The chain is built from TRBV30 and TRBJ2-7; TRBD1 or TRBD2 may be the D gene (5 bases each). The germline CDR1 and CDR2 sequences are GTSNPN and SVGIG (reference sequence). The CDR3 is made up of 14 amino acids. Trimming took off 0 bases at V and 6 bases at J, with 15 bases between the two ends. CDR3 DNA: TGTGCCTGGAGTGTATGGGGGACCTTCGGCGAGCAGTACTTC. It encodes CAWSVWGTFGEQYF.

This clone was recorded only once. This chain joins TRBV4-1 and TRBJ2-5, with 16 nucleotides matching TRBD2. The V segment lost 4 bases and the J segment 4 bases; nucleotides outside the gene matches: 3. The CDR3 spans 16 residues. The germline V gene encodes CDR1 MGHRA and CDR2 YSYEKL. The DNA of the CDR3 is TGCGCCAGCAGCCCAGGGACTAGCGGGAGGGGAGAGACCCAGTACTTC. This sequence encodes CASSPGTSGRGETQYF.

The rearrangement joins TRBV7-9 to TRBJ2-3; 7 nucleotides match TRBD2. This CDR3 region has 16 residues. The germline V gene encodes CDR1 SEHNR and CDR2 FQNEAQ (reference sequence). Trimming at V came to 0 bases and at J to 2 bases, leaving 5 bases not matched to a gene. In DNA, the CDR3 is TGTGCCAGCAGCTTAGCGTGGGGGGGAGACACAGATACGCAGTATTTT. Its translation: CASSLAWGGDTDTQYF.

The V and J genes are TRBV10-3 and TRBJ2-1; 8 bases fit TRBD2. Losses at the gene ends were 7 bases for V and 4 bases for J; bases not matched to a gene: 6. Germline CDR1 and CDR2: ENHRY and SYGVKD. There are 14 residues in the CDR3. The chain's CDR3 is CAIKAVAGYNEQFF. The CDR3 region has the DNA TGTGCCATCAAAGCGGTAGCGGGGTACAATGAGCAGTTCTTC.

The chain is built from TRBV19 and TRBJ2-7; no definite D call. Germline assignment: CDR1 LNHDA and CDR2 SQIVND (reference sequence). CDR3 size: 13 residues. Trimming shortened V by 3 bases and J by 0 bases, and 6 bases separated the two germline ends. The CDR3 reads CASSIGNSYEQYF. Here the CDR3 DNA reads TGTGCCAGTAGTATCGGAAACTCCTACGAGCAGTACTTC.

The V call is TRBV6-6, the J call TRBJ1-1; the D is unclear. This CDR3 spans 12 amino acids. Trimming removed 10 bases at V and 2 bases at J, with 11 bases between. CDR1 MNHNY and CDR2 SVGAGI come from the germline V gene (reference sequence). CDR3: CATGRANTEAFF. In DNA, the CDR3 is TGTGCCACCGGCCGGGCCAACACTGAAGCTTTCTTT.

This chain links TRBV2 with TRBJ2-5; TRBD1 or TRBD2 may be the D gene (6 bases each). CDR3 length: 14 residues. V lost 3 bases, J lost 5 bases, and 13 bases lay in between. Germline V CDR1 and CDR2: SNHLY, FYNNEI. In nucleotides, the CDR3 is TGTGCCAGCAGTGATTATTGGGGGGCCGAGACCCAGTACTTC. The encoded protein is CASSDYWGAETQYF.

In nucleotides, the CDR3 is TGTGCCAGCCTAGGGACAGACACTGAAGCTTTCTTT. Protein sequence: CASLGTDTEAFF. V usage is TRBV2 and J usage is TRBJ1-1; 7 bases match TRBD1. CDR3 length equals 12 residues. Germline trimming cut 8 bases from V and 3 bases from J; bases unmatched to any gene: 3. Germline V gives CDR1 SNHLY, CDR2 FYNNEI.

The CDR3 bases are TGTGCCTGGGGAATGGACAGCCGGAACACTGAAGCTTTCTTT. It yields the protein CAWGMDSRNTEAFF. The J gene is TRBJ1-1, the V gene TRBV30, with a possible D match to TRBD1 (6 bases). The V gene lost 5 bases and the J gene lost 1 base, with 14 bases spanning the gap. CDR1 and CDR2 (germline): GTSNPN, SVGIG (reference sequence). This CDR3 has 14 residues.

This clone came up once. The sample holds other DNA sequences that translate to the same CDR3. CDR3 bases: TGTGCCATCAGGGGGACAGGGGGCTACAATGAGCAGTTCTTC. Translating it yields CAIRGTGGYNEQFF. The gene calls are TRBV10-3 and TRBJ2-1; the match to TRBD1 covers 11 bases. This CDR3 has 14 amino acids. The germline CDR1 and CDR2 sequences are ENHRY and SYGVKD. Trimming cost V 6 bases and J 3 bases; bases outside gene matches: 1.

With regard to this clone: Other nucleotide sequences in the sample specify the same CDR3. This chain links TRBV4-3 with TRBJ2-1; 15 nucleotides align to TRBD2. Trimming removed 4 bases from V and 9 bases from J; junction bases left unmatched: 4. CDR3 length equals 15 residues. Looked up from germline, CDR1 is LGHNA and CDR2 is YSLEER. CDR3 loop: CASSPGLAGGFEQFF. The CDR3 DNA sequence: TGCGCCAGCAGCCCGGGACTAGCGGGAGGTTTTGAGCAGTTCTTC.

The rearrangement joins TRBV6-4 to TRBJ1-4, with a weak D call TRBD1 (5 bases). The germline V and J ends were trimmed by 2 bases and 8 bases, with 15 bases remaining between them. Germline CDR1 is MRHNA and CDR2 is SNTAGT. The CDR3 totals 15 residues. The CDR3 DNA reads TGTGCCAGCAGTGACCCTCAAAAGAAGGGGGAAAAACTGTTTTTT. Amino acids: CASSDPQKKGEKLFF.

This sequence joins TRBV2 and TRBJ2-7; D may match TRBD1 or TRBD2 (6 bases each). Trimming removed 9 bases from V and 2 bases from J, with 14 bases in between. Germline CDR1 SNHLY, CDR2 FYNNEI. The CDR3 spans 13 residues. CDR3 sequence: CARGAGGTYEQYF. The CDR3 bases are TGTGCCAGGGGGGCCGGGGGAACCTACGAGCAGTACTTC. Complete variable domain (other parts from reference TRBV2 and TRBJ2-7): EPEVTQTPSHQVTQMGQEVILRCVPISNHLYFYWYRQILGQKVEFLVSFYNNEISEKSEIFDDQFSVERPDGSNFTLKIRSTKLEDSAMYFCARGAGGTYEQYFGPGTRLTVT.

In regard to this clone: The same CDR3 arises from other DNA sequences in this sample as well. The chain joins TRBV7-3 to TRBJ2-7; D gene ambiguous. CDR1 is SGHTA and CDR2 is FQGTGA in the germline V gene. V gave up 1 base and J gave up 1 base, with 5 bases separating them. CDR3 length equals 13 residues. The CDR3 reads CASSLIASYEQYF. The CDR3 coding sequence is TGTGCCAGCAGCTTAATCGCGTCCTACGAGCAGTACTTC.

The rearrangement joins TRBV6-5 to TRBJ2-7, with TRBD2 as a possible D gene (6 bases). Trimming pared 6 bases from V and 2 bases from J, leaving 17 bases between. Germline loops: CDR1 MNHEY, CDR2 SVGAGI. This CDR3 has 15 residues. CDR3 bases: TGTGCCAGCAGCGCCGTAGCGGATGGGGCCTACGAGCAGTACTTC. It encodes CASSAVADGAYEQYF.